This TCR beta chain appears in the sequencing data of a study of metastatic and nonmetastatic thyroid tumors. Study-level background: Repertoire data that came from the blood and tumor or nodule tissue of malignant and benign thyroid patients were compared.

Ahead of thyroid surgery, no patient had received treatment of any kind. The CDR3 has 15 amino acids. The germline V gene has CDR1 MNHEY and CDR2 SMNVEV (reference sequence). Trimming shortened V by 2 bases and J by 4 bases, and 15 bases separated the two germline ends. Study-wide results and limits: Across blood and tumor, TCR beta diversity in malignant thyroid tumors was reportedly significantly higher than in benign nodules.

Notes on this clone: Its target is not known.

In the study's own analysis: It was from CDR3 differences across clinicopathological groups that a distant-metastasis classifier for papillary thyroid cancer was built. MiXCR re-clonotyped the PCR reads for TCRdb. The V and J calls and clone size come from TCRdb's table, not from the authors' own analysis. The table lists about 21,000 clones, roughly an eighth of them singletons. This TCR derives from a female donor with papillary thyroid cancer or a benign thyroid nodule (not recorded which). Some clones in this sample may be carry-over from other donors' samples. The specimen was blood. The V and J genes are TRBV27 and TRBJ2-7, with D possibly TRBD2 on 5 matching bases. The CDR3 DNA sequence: TGTGCCAGCAGTTTAAAGGTAGGAGGCGGGTACGAGCAGTACTTC. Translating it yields CASSLKVGGGYEQYF.